What follows are 2 T cell receptor beta chains derived from one specimen sequenced in a study of blood T cell repertoires in COVID-19. Sequenced by immunoSEQ multiplex PCR; TCRdb stores in-frame clones only, minus some. This table has 200,000 to 250,000 clones, roughly 80% appearing once. Material: peripheral blood. Every receptor here comes from a woman aged 18-30 years with acute or convalescent COVID-19.

This chain links TRBV23-1 with TRBJ1-1; possible D gene TRBD1, 5 bases. TRBV23-1 is classed as an ORF, of uncertain function. The CDR3 contains 16 residues. Trimming removed 6 bases from V and 0 bases from J, with 17 bases in between. CDR3 protein: CASSIPQEGMNTEAFF. CDR3 DNA sequence: TGCGCCAGCAGCATACCCCAGGAGGGGATGAACACTGAAGCTTTCTTT.

The chain recombines TRBV28 with TRBJ2-7, with 7 nucleotides matching TRBD1. CDR1 is MDHEN and CDR2 is SYDVKM in the germline V gene. V was pared by 7 bases and J by 5 bases, with 11 bases of the junction left unmatched. CDR3 length: 14 amino acids. CDR3 loop: CASNRQGGKDEQYF. The CDR3 bases are TGTGCCAGCAACCGACAGGGTGGGAAAGACGAGCAGTACTTC.